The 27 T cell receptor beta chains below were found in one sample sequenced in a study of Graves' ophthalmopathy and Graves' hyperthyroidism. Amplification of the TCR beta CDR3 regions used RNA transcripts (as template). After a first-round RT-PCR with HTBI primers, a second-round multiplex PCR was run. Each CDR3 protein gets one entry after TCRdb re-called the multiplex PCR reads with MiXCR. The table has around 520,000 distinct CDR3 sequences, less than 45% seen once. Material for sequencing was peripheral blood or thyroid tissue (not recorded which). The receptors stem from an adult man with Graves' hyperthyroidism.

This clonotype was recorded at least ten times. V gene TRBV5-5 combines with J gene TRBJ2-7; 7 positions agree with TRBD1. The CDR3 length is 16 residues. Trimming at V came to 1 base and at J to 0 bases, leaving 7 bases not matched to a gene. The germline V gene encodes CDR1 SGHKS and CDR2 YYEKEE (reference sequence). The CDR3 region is CASSLRRGQRSYEQYF. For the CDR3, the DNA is TGTGCCAGCAGCTTGAGAAGGGGACAGCGCTCCTACGAGCAGTACTTC.

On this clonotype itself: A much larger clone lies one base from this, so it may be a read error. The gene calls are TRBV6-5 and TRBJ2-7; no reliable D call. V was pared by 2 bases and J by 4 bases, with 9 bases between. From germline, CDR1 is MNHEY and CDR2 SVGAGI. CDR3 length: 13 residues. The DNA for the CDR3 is TGTGCCAGCAGTTACGCCCACAGTTACGAGCAGTACTTC. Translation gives CASSYAHSYEQYF.

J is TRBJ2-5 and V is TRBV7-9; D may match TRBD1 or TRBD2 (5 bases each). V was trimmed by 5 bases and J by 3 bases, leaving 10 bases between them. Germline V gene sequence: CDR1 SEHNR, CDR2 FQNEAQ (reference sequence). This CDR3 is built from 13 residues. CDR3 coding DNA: TGTGCCAGCAGCGCCTTGGGGGAAGAGACCCAGTACTTC. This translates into CASSALGEETQYF.

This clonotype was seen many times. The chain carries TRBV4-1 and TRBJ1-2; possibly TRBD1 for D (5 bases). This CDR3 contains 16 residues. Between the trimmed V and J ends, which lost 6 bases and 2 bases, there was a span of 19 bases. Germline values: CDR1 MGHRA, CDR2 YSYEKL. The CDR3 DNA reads TGCGCCAGCAGATATAATTCCGGGACGTCGAACTATGGCTACACCTTC. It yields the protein CASRYNSGTSNYGYTF.

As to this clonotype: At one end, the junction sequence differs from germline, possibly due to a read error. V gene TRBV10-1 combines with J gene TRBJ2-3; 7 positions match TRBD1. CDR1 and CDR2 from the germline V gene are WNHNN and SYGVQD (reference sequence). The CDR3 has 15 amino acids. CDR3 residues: CASSVVGIGGDTQYF. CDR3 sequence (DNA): TGTGCCAGCAGCGTAGTAGGTATAGGGGGCGACACGCAGTATTTT.

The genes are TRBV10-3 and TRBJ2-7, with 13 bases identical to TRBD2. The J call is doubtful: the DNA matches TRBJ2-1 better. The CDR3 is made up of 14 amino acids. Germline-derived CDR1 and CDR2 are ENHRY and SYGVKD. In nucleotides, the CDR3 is TGTGCCCCCAAGCGGACTAGCGGGAGAAATGAGCAGTTCTTC. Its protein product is CAPKRTSGRNEQFF.

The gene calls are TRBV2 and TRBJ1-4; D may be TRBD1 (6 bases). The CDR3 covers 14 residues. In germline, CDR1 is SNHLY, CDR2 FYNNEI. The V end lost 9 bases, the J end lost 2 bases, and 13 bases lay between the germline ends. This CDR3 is CASEGGSTNEKLFF. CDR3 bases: TGTGCCAGTGAGGGGGGTAGCACTAATGAAAAACTGTTTTTT.

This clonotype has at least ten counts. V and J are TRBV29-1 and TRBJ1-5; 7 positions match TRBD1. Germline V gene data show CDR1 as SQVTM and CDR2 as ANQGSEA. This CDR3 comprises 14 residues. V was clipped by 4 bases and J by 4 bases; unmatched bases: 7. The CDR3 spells CSVAQQGRNQPQHF. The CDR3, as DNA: TGCAGCGTTGCGCAACAGGGGCGGAATCAGCCCCAGCATTTT.

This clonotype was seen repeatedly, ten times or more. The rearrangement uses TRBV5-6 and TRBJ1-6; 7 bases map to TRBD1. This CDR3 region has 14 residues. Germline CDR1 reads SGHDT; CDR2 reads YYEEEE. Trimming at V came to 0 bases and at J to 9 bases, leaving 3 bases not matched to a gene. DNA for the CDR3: TGTGCCAGCAGCTTGGTGGCAGGGGGTTCACCCCTCCACTTT. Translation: CASSLVAGGSPLHF.

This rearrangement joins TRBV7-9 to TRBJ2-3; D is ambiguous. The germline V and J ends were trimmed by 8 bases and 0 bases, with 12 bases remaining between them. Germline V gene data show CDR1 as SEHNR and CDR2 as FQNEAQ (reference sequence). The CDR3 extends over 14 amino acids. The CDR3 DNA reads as TGTGCCAGCGTGAAGGATACTAGCACAGATACGCAGTATTTT. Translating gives CASVKDTSTDTQYF.

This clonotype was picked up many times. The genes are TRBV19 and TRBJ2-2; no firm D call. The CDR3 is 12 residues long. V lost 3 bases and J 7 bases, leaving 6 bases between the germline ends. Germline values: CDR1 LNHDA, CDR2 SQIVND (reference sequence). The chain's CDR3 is CASSMDLGELFF. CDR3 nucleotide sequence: TGTGCCAGTAGTATGGACCTCGGGGAGCTGTTTTTT.

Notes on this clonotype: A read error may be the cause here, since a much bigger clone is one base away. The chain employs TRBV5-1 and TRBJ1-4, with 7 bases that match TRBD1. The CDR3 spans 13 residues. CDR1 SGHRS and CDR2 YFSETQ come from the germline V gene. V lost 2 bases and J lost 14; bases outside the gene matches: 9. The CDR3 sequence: CASSFGTVHHLFF. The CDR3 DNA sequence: TGCGCCAGCAGCTTCGGGACAGTCCACCACCTGTTTTTT.

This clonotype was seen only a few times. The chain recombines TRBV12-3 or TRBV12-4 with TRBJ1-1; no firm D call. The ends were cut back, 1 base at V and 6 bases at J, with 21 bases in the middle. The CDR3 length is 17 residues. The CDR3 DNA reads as TGTGCCAGCAGTTTAGGTTATGGGAATCCCGGGCCCTCTGAAGCTTTCTTT. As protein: CASSLGYGNPGPSEAFF.

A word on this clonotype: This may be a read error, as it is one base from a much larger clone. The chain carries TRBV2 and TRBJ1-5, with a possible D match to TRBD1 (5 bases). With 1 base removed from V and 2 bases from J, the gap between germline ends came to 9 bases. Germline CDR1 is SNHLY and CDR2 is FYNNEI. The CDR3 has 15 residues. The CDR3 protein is CASSEVRAGNQPQHF. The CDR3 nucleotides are TGTGCCAGCAGTGAAGTCAGGGCTGGCAATCAGCCCCAGCATTTT.

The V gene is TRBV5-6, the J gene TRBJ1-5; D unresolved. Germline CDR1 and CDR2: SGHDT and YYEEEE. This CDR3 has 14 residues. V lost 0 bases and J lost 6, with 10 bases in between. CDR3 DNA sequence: TGTGCCAGCAGCTTGGACGGCGATATTCAGCCCCAGCATTTT. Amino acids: CASSLDGDIQPQHF. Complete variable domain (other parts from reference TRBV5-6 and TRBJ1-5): DAGVTQSPTHLIKTRGQQVTLRCSPKSGHDTVSWYQQALGQGPQFIFQYYEEEERQRGNFPDRFSGHQFPNYSSELNVNALLLGDSALYLCASSLDGDIQPQHFGDGTRLSIL.

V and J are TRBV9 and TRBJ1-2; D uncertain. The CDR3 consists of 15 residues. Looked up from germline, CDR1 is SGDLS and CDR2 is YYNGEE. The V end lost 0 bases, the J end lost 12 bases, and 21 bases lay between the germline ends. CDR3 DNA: TGTGCCAGCAGCGTAGGTGGGCGGACGGTCTCTGGAAACACCTTC. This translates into CASSVGGRTVSGNTF.

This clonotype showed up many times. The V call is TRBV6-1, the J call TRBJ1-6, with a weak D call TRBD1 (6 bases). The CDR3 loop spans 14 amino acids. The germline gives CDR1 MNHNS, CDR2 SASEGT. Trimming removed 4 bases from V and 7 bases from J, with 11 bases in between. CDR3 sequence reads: CASSATGHNSPLHF. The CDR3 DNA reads TGTGCCAGCAGTGCGACAGGCCACAATTCACCCCTCCACTTT.

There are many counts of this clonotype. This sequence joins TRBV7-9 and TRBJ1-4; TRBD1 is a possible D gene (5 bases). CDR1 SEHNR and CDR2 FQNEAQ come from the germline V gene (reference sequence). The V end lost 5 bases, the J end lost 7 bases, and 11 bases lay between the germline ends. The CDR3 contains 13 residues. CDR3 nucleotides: TGTGCCAGCAGCCAGGGTTGGAGTGAAAAACTGTTTTTT. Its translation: CASSQGWSEKLFF.

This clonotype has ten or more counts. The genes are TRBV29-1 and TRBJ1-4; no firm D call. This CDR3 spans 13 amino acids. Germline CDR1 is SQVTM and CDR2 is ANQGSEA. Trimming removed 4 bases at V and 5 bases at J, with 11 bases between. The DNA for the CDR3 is TGCAGCGTTGGAGGGCGAACGAATGAAAAACTGTTTTTT. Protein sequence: CSVGGRTNEKLFF.

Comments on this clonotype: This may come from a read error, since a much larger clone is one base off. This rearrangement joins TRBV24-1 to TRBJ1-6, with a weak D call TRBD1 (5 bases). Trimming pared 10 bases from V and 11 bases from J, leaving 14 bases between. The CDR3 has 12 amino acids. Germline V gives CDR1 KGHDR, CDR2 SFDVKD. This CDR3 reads CATSQGSPPLHF. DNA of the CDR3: TGTGCCACGTCCCAGGGCAGCCCACCCCTCCACTTT.

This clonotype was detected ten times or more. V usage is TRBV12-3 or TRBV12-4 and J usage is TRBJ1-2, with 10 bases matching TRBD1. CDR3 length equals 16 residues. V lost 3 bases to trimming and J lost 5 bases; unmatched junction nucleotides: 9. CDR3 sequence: CASSLAGQGNHYGYTF. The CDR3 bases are TGTGCCAGCAGTTTGGCGGGACAGGGGAATCATTATGGCTACACCTTC.

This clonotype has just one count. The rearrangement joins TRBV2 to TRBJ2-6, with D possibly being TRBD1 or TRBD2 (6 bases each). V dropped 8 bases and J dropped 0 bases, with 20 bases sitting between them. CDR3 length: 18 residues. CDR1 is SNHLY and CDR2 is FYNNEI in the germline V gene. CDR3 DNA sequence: TGTGCCAGCGGAAGGGGAGGACAGCGAAACTCTGGGGCCAACGTCCTGACTTTC. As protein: CASGRGGQRNSGANVLTF.

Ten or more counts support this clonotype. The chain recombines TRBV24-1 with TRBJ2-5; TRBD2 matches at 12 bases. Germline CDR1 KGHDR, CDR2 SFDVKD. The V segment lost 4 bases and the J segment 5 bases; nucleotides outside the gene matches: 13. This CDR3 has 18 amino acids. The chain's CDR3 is CATSDPSPSGRVSETQYF. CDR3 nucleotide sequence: TGTGCCACCAGTGACCCAAGCCCTAGCGGGAGGGTGAGTGAGACCCAGTACTTC.

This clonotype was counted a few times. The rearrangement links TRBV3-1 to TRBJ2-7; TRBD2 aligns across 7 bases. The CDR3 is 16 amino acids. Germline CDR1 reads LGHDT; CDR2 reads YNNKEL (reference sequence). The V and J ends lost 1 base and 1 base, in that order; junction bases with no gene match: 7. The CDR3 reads CASSQVPSGASYEQYF. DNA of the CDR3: TGTGCCAGCAGCCAAGTTCCCAGCGGGGCGTCCTACGAGCAGTACTTC.

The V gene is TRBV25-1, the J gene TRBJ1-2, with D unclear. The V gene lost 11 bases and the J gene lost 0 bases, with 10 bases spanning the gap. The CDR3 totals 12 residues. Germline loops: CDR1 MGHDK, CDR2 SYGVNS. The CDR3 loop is CAPGTANYGYTF. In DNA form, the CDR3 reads TGTGCCCCGGGTACAGCTAACTATGGCTACACCTTC.

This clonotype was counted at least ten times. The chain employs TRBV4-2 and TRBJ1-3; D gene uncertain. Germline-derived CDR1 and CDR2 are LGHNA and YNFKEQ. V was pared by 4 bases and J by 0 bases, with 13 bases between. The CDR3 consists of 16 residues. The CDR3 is CASSRAQVLSGNTIYF. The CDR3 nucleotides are TGTGCCAGCAGCCGAGCCCAGGTCCTCTCTGGAAACACCATATATTTT.

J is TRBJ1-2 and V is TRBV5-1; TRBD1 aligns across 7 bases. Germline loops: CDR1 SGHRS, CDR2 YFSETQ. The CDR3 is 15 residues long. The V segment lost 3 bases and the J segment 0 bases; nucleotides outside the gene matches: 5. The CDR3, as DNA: TGCGCCAGCAGCTCACAGGGGCTATCTAACTATGGCTACACCTTC. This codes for CASSSQGLSNYGYTF.